A single sample gave rise to the 9 T cell receptor beta chains below, sequenced in a study of blood T cell repertoires in COVID-19. The repertoire was sequenced with immunoSEQ multiplex PCR; TCRdb's copy has only in-frame clones and lacks some. The sample has nearly 300,000 clones, about 81% seen once. Specimen: peripheral blood. Source of these receptors: a human donor with COVID-19, enrolled during active disease. The donor label of this sample is uncertain.

CDR3 region: CASRLAGDYEQYF. DNA of the CDR3: TGTGCCAGTCGACTAGCGGGAGACTACGAGCAGTACTTC. The chain combines TRBV19 with TRBJ2-7; 12 nucleotides agree with TRBD2. CDR1 is LNHDA and CDR2 is SQIVND in the germline V gene (reference sequence). The CDR3 contains 13 residues. Unmatched junction bases numbered 2, after V lost 8 bases and J lost 3 bases.

The rearrangement uses TRBV27 and TRBJ1-6; TRBD1 agrees at 10 bases. Unmatched junction bases numbered 10, after V lost 7 bases and J lost 7 bases. The CDR3 totals 16 residues. The germline gives CDR1 MNHEY, CDR2 SMNVEV (reference sequence). The CDR3 nucleotides are TGTGCCAGCACCTACTCACGACAGGGGGCGAATTCACCCCTCCACTTT. Protein: CASTYSRQGANSPLHF.

This rearrangement joins TRBV19 to TRBJ1-5; D may be TRBD1 (5 bases). CDR1 is LNHDA and CDR2 is SQIVND in the germline V gene (reference sequence). The CDR3 sequence is 14 residues long. Trimming left V 5 bases short and J 4 bases short, with 12 bases between. For the CDR3, the DNA is TGTGCCAGTAGTGACTCGGGGGGGAATCAGCCCCAGCATTTT. It translates to CASSDSGGNQPQHF.

The sample holds a few counts of this clone. CDR3 DNA: TGTGCCAGCAGCTTGGAACACGCCGCGGCTGAAGCTTTCTTT. Protein product: CASSLEHAAAEAFF. The V and J genes are TRBV5-4 and TRBJ1-1; D unresolved. CDR3 length: 14 residues. The germline V gene encodes CDR1 SGHNT and CDR2 YYREEE (reference sequence). The V gene lost 0 bases and the J gene lost 6 bases, with 12 bases spanning the gap. The full variable domain, completed using reference TRBV5-4 and TRBJ1-1, is ETGVTQSPTHLIKTRGQQVTLRCSSQSGHNTVSWYQQALGQGPQFIFQYYREEENGRGNFPPRFSGLQFPNYSSELNVNALELDDSALYLCASSLEHAAAEAFFGQGTRLTVV.

V gene TRBV28 combines with J gene TRBJ2-1; 10 bases agree with TRBD2. The ends lost 7 bases at V and 7 bases at J; junction bases unmatched: 10. The CDR3 is 15 residues long. CDR1 is MDHEN and CDR2 is SYDVKM in the germline V gene. The CDR3 DNA is TGTGCCAGCACCAAAGCGGGAGGGCCCAGAAATGAGCAGTTCTTC. It codes for CASTKAGGPRNEQFF. The full variable domain, with the rest looked up from reference TRBV28 and TRBJ2-1, is DVKVTQSSRYLVKRTGEKVFLECVQDMDHENMFWYRQDPGLGLRLIYFSYDVKMKEKGDIPEGYSVSREKKERFSLILESASTNQTSMYLCASTKAGGPRNEQFFGPGTRLTVL.

This chain joins TRBV11-2 and TRBJ1-2, with 9 bases lining up with TRBD1. After removal of 5 bases from V and 6 bases from J, the junction contained 4 bases not matched to a gene. The CDR3 length is 13 residues. CDR1 and CDR2 (germline): SGHAT, FQNNGV. The CDR3 DNA reads TGTGCCAGCAGCCCGGACAGGGGCCATGGCTACACCTTC. Its translation: CASSPDRGHGYTF.

The rearrangement links TRBV3-1 (or the pseudogene TRBV3-2) to TRBJ2-7; 8 bases fit TRBD2. After removal of 1 base from V and 6 bases from J, the junction contained 5 bases not matched to a gene. CDR3 size: 14 residues. CDR1 is LGHDT, CDR2 YNNKEL, per germline (reference sequence). The CDR3 DNA follows: TGTGCCAGCAGCCAAGGTCTAAGCGGGGGCGAGCAGTACTTC. Protein sequence: CASSQGLSGGEQYF.

This clone has just a few counts. The chain employs TRBV29-1 and TRBJ2-1; 7 bases are shared with TRBD1. V was clipped by 8 bases and J by 0 bases; unmatched bases: 7. The CDR3 is 14 residues long. Per germline, CDR1 SQVTM and CDR2 ANQGSEA. CDR3 amino acids: CSLTGASSYNEQFF. The DNA of the CDR3 is TGCAGCCTAACAGGGGCAAGCTCCTACAATGAGCAGTTCTTC.

This rearrangement joins TRBV6-5 to TRBJ1-2; 8 bases are shared with TRBD1. With 5 bases clipped from V and 7 bases from J, the junction kept 9 bases outside the gene matches. The CDR3 consists of 14 residues. Germline V gene lookup returns CDR1 MNHEY and CDR2 SVGAGI. The CDR3 DNA sequence: TGTGCCAGCAGTACCGACAGGGGCGCCGCTGGCTACACCTTC. It yields the protein CASSTDRGAAGYTF.